This T cell receptor (beta chain) was sequenced in a study of cytomegalovirus exposure and HLA in healthy donors. Study at large: Later analysis reported that the approximately 110 validation repertoires shared the platform of the 500 to 750 first-cohort repertoires.

CDR3 length: 16 amino acids. V was pared by 0 bases and J by 4 bases, with 17 bases between. The study drew the donors from its approximately 110-subject validation cohort, separate from the roughly 670-subject first cohort. With respect to this clone: Its specificity is unknown.

General study results and limits: A list of 150 or so TCR beta chains associated with cytomegalovirus was given. Most sequenced TCRs were rare (though some public TCRs occurred in many donors).

Using immunoSEQ multiplex PCR, the repertoire was profiled, and TCRdb retains in-frame clones only, with some absent. The table includes some 120,000 clones, roughly 90% detected once. This chain joins TRBV5-3 and TRBJ2-7, with D possibly TRBD1 on 6 matching bases. TRBV5-3 is recorded as an ORF, its role being uncertain. This clonotype was obtained from a woman between 18 and 29 years old in good health and CMV-seronegative. Sequencing was done on a sample of PBMCs. The CDR3 loop is CARSLGGVGGWYEQYF. The CDR3 DNA follows: TGTGCCAGAAGCTTGGGAGGGGTAGGGGGTTGGTACGAGCAGTACTTC.